This T cell receptor (beta chain) originates from a study of identical twins (dated by TCRdb to 2016 to 2017). Notes on the research overall: To test whether fetal clonotypes persist, the study used deep sequencing on TCR alpha and beta repertoires from monozygotic twins, unrelated adults of various ages, and cord blood. To rule out contamination, replicate twin experiments were performed at different times with different library preparation protocols. Overall study outcomes, separate from this receptor: Conclusions relied on cross-sectional statistical analysis, since the same donors could not be followed over many years. Out-of-frame TCR alpha sharing in monozygotic twins was systematically underestimated by recombination models, whereas sharing between unrelated individuals was in agreement with the recombination models. In beta out-of-frame sequences, excess twin sharing was weaker, because having fewer shared sequences lowered the signal-to-noise ratio. Compared with coincidental sharing between unrelated individuals, out-of-frame TCR alpha sequences shared between twins had an excess of sequences with low generation probability. Abundant cord blood beta clonotypes had fewer insertions, young adult naive repertoires showed a similar but weaker trend, and memory repertoires showed no such trend. Invariant T cells such as MAIT and iNKT could partly confound zero-insertion analyses, although diverse VJ usage argued against such confounding for most clonotypes.

This clonotype was detected many times. Its cognate antigen has yet to be identified. The input lacks base qualities; no much larger clone sits a single base away. Every donor was a healthy Caucasian. The researchers also sequenced three unrelated adults who were not twins: a male aged 18 to 29, a male aged 50 to 60, and a female aged 50 to 60. Miltenyi CD45RO+ enrichment and human naive T-cell isolation kits were used to isolate memory (CD45RO+) and naive T cells from PBMC. To prepare the library, 5' RACE was applied. Sequencing was performed on an Illumina HiSeq 2000. A universal primer binding site was introduced by template switching, and a unique molecular identifier was present in the final cDNA, enabling accurate counting of TCR cDNA molecules. Specific primers in the conserved constant-segment region were used to synthesize first-strand cDNA for the TCR alpha and beta chains. To control for contamination, every cDNA library was double barcoded, receiving both a SMART-Mk sample barcode and Illumina barcodes. Two successive PCR steps introduced TruSeq adapter sequences along with Illumina sample barcodes. The TCR alpha and beta cDNA libraries were sequenced on the Illumina HiSeq platform using custom primers. Processing in the source paper ran as follows. MiGEC was used to process raw reads and extract unique molecular identifiers, and MiXCR was used to find CDR3 positions. Recombination models were inferred per individual with the repgenHMM and IGoR tools using an EM algorithm. Shared clonotype analysis was performed with the tcR package in R, normalizing sharing by the product of cloneset sizes. To study raw recombination without the effects of thymic and clonal selection, out-of-frame nonproductive sequences were analyzed. In TCRdb, the public reads were trimmed at Q25 with fastp and aligned with MiXCR, with productive beta chains retained. Entries are consolidated by CDR3 protein sequence, retaining the most common genes and DNA. The V and J calls follow TCRdb's processing rather than the paper's. The sample table lists more than 350,000 distinct CDR3 sequences, about 10% of them with a count of one. Clones ranked in the top ten supply more than 8% of the sample.

Via the germline V gene, CDR1 is SGHRS and CDR2 YFSETQ. The junction shows trimming of 0 bases on V and 3 bases on J, and the gene matches do not reach 9 bases of it. The CDR3, from cysteine to phenylalanine, totals 18 residues. Only the CDR3 region is kept as DNA, spanning 54 bases read in frame from base 1. What was sequenced was naive T cells sorted from blood. The cell subset or site label, as the study defines it: cells isolated with a human naive T-cell isolation kit. This chain is built from TRBV5-1 and TRBJ2-2; 9 nucleotides in the junction match TRBD1. This clonotype was sampled from a woman aged 45-65 years in good health. The CDR3 sequence is CASSLEIQGAEDTGELFF. The nucleotides read TGCGCCAGCAGCTTGGAAATACAGGGGGCAGAGGACACCGGGGAGCTGTTTTTT.